Shown below are 17 T cell receptor beta chains from a single sample sequenced in a study of blood T cell repertoires in COVID-19. Clones were read by immunoSEQ multiplex PCR, and TCRdb kept only the in-frame ones, dropping some. Of more than 200,000 clones listed, about 87% are singletons. The sample taken for sequencing was peripheral blood. The receptor set was obtained from a man in his thirties or forties with COVID-19, enrolled during active disease.

This chain joins TRBV19 and TRBJ1-1, with D possibly TRBD1 on 6 matching bases. In germline, CDR1 is LNHDA, CDR2 SQIVND (reference sequence). The V end lost 4 bases, the J end lost 4 bases, and 16 bases lay between the germline ends. This CDR3 is 15 amino acids long. The CDR3 loop reads CASSTQTGFGTEAFF. Written as DNA, the CDR3 is TGTGCCAGTAGTACCCAGACAGGCTTTGGCACTGAAGCTTTCTTT.

The rearrangement links TRBV4-3 to TRBJ1-2; D not resolved. CDR1 LGHNA and CDR2 YSLEER come from the germline V gene. The CDR3 consists of 17 residues. Trimming cost V 1 base and J 1 base, with 16 bases left between them. CDR3 protein: CASSQAFRRAHNYGYTF. CDR3 bases: TGCGCCAGCAGCCAAGCTTTTAGGAGGGCTCATAACTATGGCTACACCTTC.

The V and J genes are TRBV9 and TRBJ1-1, with TRBD1 matching 7 bases. The germline gives CDR1 SGDLS, CDR2 YYNGEE. CDR3 length: 16 amino acids. Trimming removed 0 bases from V and 1 base from J; junction bases left unmatched: 6. CDR3 loop: CASSVGRGTANTEAFF. In DNA form, the CDR3 reads TGTGCCAGCAGCGTAGGCCGGGGGACAGCGAACACTGAAGCTTTCTTT.

The chain recombines TRBV27 with TRBJ2-7; unclear D gene. CDR3 length: 14 amino acids. Trimming took off 0 bases at V and 0 bases at J, with 6 bases between the two ends. CDR1 is MNHEY, CDR2 SMNVEV, per germline (reference sequence). CDR3 coding DNA: TGTGCCAGCAGTTTATCGGCCCTCTCCTACGAGCAGTACTTC. Its protein is CASSLSALSYEQYF.

The chain recombines TRBV19 with TRBJ1-3; TRBD1 aligns across 7 bases. The germline CDR1 and CDR2 sequences are LNHDA and SQIVND (reference sequence). The V and J ends lost 6 bases and 0 bases, in that order; junction bases with no gene match: 8. CDR3 size: 16 residues. DNA of the CDR3: TGTGCCAGTAGCAGGGACAGCGCCTACTCTGGAAACACCATATATTTT. Translated, it gives CASSRDSAYSGNTIYF.

This clone appeared a single time. J is TRBJ1-4 and V is TRBV19; D possibly corresponds to TRBD1 (6 bases). Trimming stripped 2 bases from V and 8 bases from J, with 12 bases between. Germline CDR1 and CDR2: LNHDA and SQIVND (reference sequence). CDR3 size: 14 residues. CDR3 in DNA: TGTGCCAGTAGTATATTGGGGGCTCGAGAAAAACTGTTTTTT. It yields the protein CASSILGAREKLFF.

This CDR3 is CASTDTGTGDYEQYF. In DNA, the CDR3 is TGTGCCAGTACCGATACCGGGACAGGGGATTACGAGCAGTACTTC. The chain couples TRBV19 to TRBJ2-7, with 10 positions matching TRBD1. V lost 7 bases to trimming and J lost 4 bases; unmatched junction nucleotides: 10. The germline CDR1 and CDR2 sequences are LNHDA and SQIVND (reference sequence). This CDR3 has 15 amino acids.

The chain joins TRBV18 to TRBJ1-1, with 12 bases that match TRBD1. The junction had 12 bases not matched to a gene; V was cut back by 3 bases and J by 10 bases. Germline V CDR1 and CDR2: KGHSH, LQKENI. The CDR3 is 16 amino acids. CDR3 sequence (DNA): TGTGCCAGCTCACCGCGGGACAGGGGGCGAGGTTTGGGAGCTTTCTTT. This codes for CASSPRDRGRGLGAFF. Full variable domain (remainder filled in from reference TRBV18 and TRBJ1-1): NAGVMQNPRHLVRRRGQEARLRCSPMKGHSHVYWYRQLPEEGLKFMVYLQKENIIDESGMPKERFSAEFPKEGPSILRIQQVVRGDSAAYFCASSPRDRGRGLGAFFGQGTRLTVV.

The chain couples TRBV7-9 to TRBJ1-6; 10 bases agree with TRBD1. The CDR3 loop spans 16 amino acids. V shed 5 bases, J shed 7 bases, and the junction held 8 bases outside the gene matches. Germline V gives CDR1 SEHNR, CDR2 FQNEAQ (reference sequence). Here the CDR3 DNA reads TGTGCCAGCAGCCTCCCCGGGACAGGGGTCAATTCACCCCTCCACTTT. This encodes CASSLPGTGVNSPLHF.

This clone appeared a few times. Distinct nucleotide sequences in the sample also encode this CDR3. V gene TRBV12-3 or TRBV12-4 combines with J gene TRBJ1-2, with 9 bases fitting TRBD1. The CDR3 consists of 13 residues. V lost 5 bases to trimming and J lost 4 bases; unmatched junction nucleotides: 2. The CDR3 DNA is TGTGCCAGCAGTCAGGGACAGGGCTATGGCTACACCTTC. Its protein is CASSQGQGYGYTF.

CDR3 protein: CASSQESSGLNYEQYF. The CDR3 coding sequence is TGTGCCAGCAGCCAAGAATCTAGCGGACTGAACTACGAGCAGTACTTC. The chain has TRBV4-2 and TRBJ2-7; TRBD2 aligns across 7 bases. V shed 0 bases and J 3 bases; nucleotides not matched to a gene: 8. Germline V gene sequence: CDR1 LGHNA, CDR2 YNFKEQ. This CDR3 region has 16 residues.

This chain joins TRBV19 and TRBJ2-2; a possible D gene is TRBD1 (6 bases). V was pared by 5 bases and J by 4 bases, with 14 bases between. CDR1 LNHDA and CDR2 SQIVND come from the germline V gene (reference sequence). CDR3 size: 15 residues. CDR3 residues: CASSASGTITGELFF. The DNA for the CDR3 is TGTGCCAGTAGTGCCTCCGGGACAATCACCGGGGAGCTGTTTTTT.

The V call is TRBV5-1, the J call TRBJ1-2; TRBD1 agrees at 9 bases. The germline gives CDR1 SGHRS, CDR2 YFSETQ. V was clipped by 4 bases and J by 4 bases; unmatched bases: 11. The CDR3 spans 16 residues. CDR3 protein: CASSVQPGQGTYGYTF. The CDR3 DNA sequence: TGCGCCAGCAGCGTCCAGCCGGGACAGGGCACCTATGGCTACACCTTC.

The V and J genes are TRBV27 and TRBJ2-7; TRBD1 matches at 9 bases. Germline CDR1 and CDR2: MNHEY and SMNVEV (reference sequence). The trim removed 6 bases at V and 7 bases at J, leaving 13 bases unmatched. There are 15 residues in the CDR3. The CDR3: CASSPSGQGVGEQYF. DNA of the CDR3: TGTGCCAGCAGCCCTTCGGGACAGGGCGTAGGGGAGCAGTACTTC.

This chain links TRBV6-2 or TRBV6-3 with TRBJ2-7, with D possibly matching TRBD1 (6 bases). V lost 2 bases to trimming and J lost 6 bases, with 17 bases between them. CDR1 is MNHEY and CDR2 is SVGEGT in the germline V gene. CDR3 length equals 15 residues. The CDR3 protein is CASSYRDIGLGEQYF. In DNA form, the CDR3 reads TGTGCCAGCAGTTACCGGGACATCGGCCTGGGCGAGCAGTACTTC.

This CDR3 is CASSLEGDNSPLHF. In DNA, the CDR3 is TGCGCCAGCAGCTTGGAGGGGGATAATTCACCCCTCCACTTT. The V call is TRBV5-1, the J call TRBJ1-6; perhaps TRBD1 as D (6 bases). Germline V gene sequence: CDR1 SGHRS, CDR2 YFSETQ. Trimming stripped 0 bases from V and 5 bases from J, with 6 bases between. This CDR3 comprises 14 residues.

In its sample, this clone was seen once. Written as DNA, the CDR3 is TGTGCCAGCTCACCATCCGCGGGGACTAGCGGGAGTTTAGGGGAGACCCAGTACTTC. Translating gives CASSPSAGTSGSLGETQYF. The chain links TRBV18 to TRBJ2-5, with 14 bases that match TRBD2. The CDR3 has 19 residues. With V trimmed by 2 bases and J by 5 bases, 13 bases remained unmatched. Germline values: CDR1 KGHSH, CDR2 LQKENI.